This T cell receptor (beta chain) was recorded in a study of blood T cell repertoires in COVID-19. Enrolment of Seattle patients took place during active infection, and they were followed longitudinally. V dropped 1 base and J dropped 0 bases, with 8 bases sitting between them. CDR1 is SGHRS and CDR2 is YFSETQ in the germline V gene. This CDR3 has 15 amino acids. Per the authors' pipeline: Estimated nucleated cell counts came from reference gene primer amplification. Using immunoSEQ multiplex PCR, the repertoire was profiled, and TCRdb retains in-frame clones only, with some absent. Clone size and the V and J calls come from that table; the DNA yielded D and trimming. The profile shows nearly 300,000 clones, about 81% of them singletons.

The TCR sequence derives from a human donor with COVID-19, enrolled during active disease. The donor label of this sample is uncertain. Sequencing input: peripheral blood. The chain recombines TRBV5-1 with TRBJ2-1; D unclear. The CDR3: CASSLLTSSYNEQFF. The CDR3 region has the DNA TGCGCCAGCAGCTTGCTCACAAGCTCCTACAATGAGCAGTTCTTC.